The 16 T cell receptor beta chains reported below all come from one sample, sequenced in a study of CD8+ T cells in alopecia areata. The authors extracted RNA and reverse transcribed it into cDNA as the sequencing template. The data were produced by immunoSEQ multiplex PCR, yet TCRdb's version contains in-frame clones alone and is incomplete. This sample carries approximately 180,000 clones, around 50% of them seen once, and the ten largest clones take roughly 14%. This sample comprised CD4+ T cells sorted from blood, obtained at week 0. The receptors were gathered from a human donor with alopecia areata.

The chain is built from TRBV18 and TRBJ1-2; no clear D. CDR1 is KGHSH and CDR2 is LQKENI in the germline V gene. Trimming stripped 1 base from V and 0 bases from J, with 3 bases between. CDR3 length: 13 residues. For the CDR3, the DNA is TGTGCCAGCTCACCACAGTCTAACTATGGCTACACCTTC. Translated, it gives CASSPQSNYGYTF. Together with reference TRBV18 and TRBJ1-2, the CDR3 gives the full variable domain: NAGVMQNPRHLVRRRGQEARLRCSPMKGHSHVYWYRQLPEEGLKFMVYLQKENIIDESGMPKERFSAEFPKEGPSILRIQQVVRGDSAAYFCASSPQSNYGYTFGSGTRLTVV.

The chain is built from TRBV28 and TRBJ1-2; unclear D gene. Per the germline V gene, CDR1 is MDHEN and CDR2 is SYDVKM. The CDR3 loop spans 11 amino acids. The V and J ends lost 5 bases and 1 base respectively, with 2 bases between them. The CDR3 DNA follows: TGTGCCAGCAGTCTTAACTATGGCTACACCTTC. Translation: CASSLNYGYTF.

In the case of this clone: The junction does not match germline at one end; this may be a read error. The CDR3, as DNA: TGTGCCTGGAGTGTCCCCCTCCGGGACAGGGGCTTC. Protein product: CAWSVPLRDRGF. The rearrangement uses TRBV30 and TRBJ1-2; 10 bases map to TRBD1. This CDR3 spans 12 amino acids. Per the germline V gene, CDR1 is GTSNPN and CDR2 is SVGIG (reference sequence).

This clone was seen a few times. The chain uses TRBV9 and TRBJ2-3, with TRBD2 matching over 12 bases. J lost 2 bases, V lost 0 bases, and 1 base had no gene match. CDR1 is SGDLS, CDR2 YYNGEE, per germline. CDR3 size: 16 residues. CDR3 region: CASSVGTSGVTDTQYF. The CDR3 bases are TGTGCCAGCAGCGTAGGGACTAGCGGGGTCACAGATACGCAGTATTTT.

In regard to this clone: Other nucleotide sequences from this sample produce the same CDR3. The chain uses TRBV5-1 and TRBJ1-5; a weak D match, TRBD1 (5 bases). V was shortened by 0 bases and J by 0 bases, with 7 bases between the two germline ends. Germline CDR1 SGHRS, CDR2 YFSETQ. The CDR3 sequence is 15 residues long. The CDR3 DNA is TGCGCCAGCAGCTTGGAGGGGTATAGCAATCAGCCCCAGCATTTT. Translating it yields CASSLEGYSNQPQHF.

CDR3 nucleotides: TGTGCCAGCAGCCCAGACCAAACCGGGGAGCTGTTTTTT. Translation gives CASSPDQTGELFF. This chain connects TRBV11-2 to TRBJ2-2, with D unclear. Germline V gives CDR1 SGHAT, CDR2 FQNNGV. The CDR3 length is 13 residues. The germline V and J ends were trimmed by 5 bases and 5 bases, with 9 bases remaining between them.

V is TRBV14 and J is TRBJ1-6, with 10 nucleotides matching TRBD1. CDR1 SGHDN and CDR2 FVKESK come from the germline V gene. The CDR3 contains 15 residues. V dropped 2 bases and J dropped 9; count of bases not matched to a gene: 4. The CDR3 nucleotides read TGTGCCAGCAGCCAATCGGGACAGGGGAGTTCACCCCTCCACTTT. This encodes CASSQSGQGSSPLHF.

The V and J genes are TRBV29-1 and TRBJ2-7, with D unclear. Germline assignment: CDR1 SQVTM and CDR2 ANQGSEA. The CDR3 runs to 15 residues. The V end was cut by 6 bases, the J end by 7 bases, with 25 bases between. Here the CDR3 reads CSVAGRDTIAREQYF. The CDR3 DNA follows: TGCAGCGTAGCCGGGCGTGATACGATCGCTAGGGAGCAGTACTTC.

The J gene is TRBJ1-5, the V gene TRBV4-1, with 8 bases matching TRBD1. Looked up from germline, CDR1 is MGHRA and CDR2 is YSYEKL. This CDR3 comprises 20 residues. V lost 0 bases, J lost 5 bases, and 18 bases stayed unmatched. Written as DNA, the CDR3 is TGCGCCAGCAGCCAAGATAGAGGGCGGACAGGGAGCGGAATCGATCAGCCCCAGCATTTT. Amino acids: CASSQDRGRTGSGIDQPQHF.

The chain employs TRBV27 and TRBJ1-2, with a tentative D call TRBD1 (5 bases). Germline loops: CDR1 MNHEY, CDR2 SMNVEV (reference sequence). The V and J ends lost 3 bases and 10 bases respectively, with 12 bases between them. This CDR3 has 12 amino acids. CDR3 sequence reads: CASSLSGLNYTF. The CDR3 region has the DNA TGTGCCAGCAGTTTGTCAGGGTTAAACTACACCTTC.

The J gene is TRBJ1-2, the V gene TRBV30; D is ambiguous. Germline V gene sequence: CDR1 GTSNPN, CDR2 SVGIG (reference sequence). The V end lost 7 bases, the J end lost 2 bases, and 11 bases lay between the germline ends. The CDR3 sequence is 12 residues long. Written as DNA, the CDR3 is TGTGCCTCGACCGCAGTGAACTATGGCTACACCTTC. It yields the protein CASTAVNYGYTF.

This chain's CDR3 is CATIPREGTEAFF. CDR3 bases: TGTGCCACCATCCCTAGGGAGGGCACTGAAGCTTTCTTT. The chain employs TRBV15 and TRBJ1-1, with unresolved D. This CDR3 contains 13 residues. Trimming left V 7 bases short and J 4 bases short, with 13 bases between. Per the germline V gene, CDR1 is LNHNV and CDR2 is YYDKDF (reference sequence).

The chain joins TRBV10-3 to TRBJ1-5; 9 bases match TRBD1. The CDR3 consists of 15 residues. The germline V gene has CDR1 ENHRY and CDR2 SYGVKD. Trimming cost V 0 bases and J 9 bases; bases outside gene matches: 6. The CDR3 spells CAISESGQGYRPQHF. As DNA, the CDR3 is TGTGCCATCAGTGAGTCGGGACAGGGATATCGGCCCCAGCATTTT.

The chain recombines TRBV6-5 with TRBJ1-6, with D maybe TRBD1 (5 bases). Germline V lookup: CDR1 MNHEY, CDR2 SVGAGI. The CDR3 extends over 14 amino acids. Trimming pared 0 bases from V and 10 bases from J, leaving 10 bases between. The CDR3 here is CASSYSGDGSPLHF. The DNA of the CDR3 is TGTGCCAGCAGTTACTCCGGGGACGGGTCACCCCTCCACTTT.

The CDR3 DNA reads as TGCAGCGTTAGACTGGCGGGCGACACCGGGGAGCTGTTTTTT. Its protein is CSVRLAGDTGELFF. The chain has TRBV29-1 and TRBJ2-2, with D possibly matching TRBD2 (5 bases). CDR3 size: 14 residues. Trimming took off 5 bases at V and 3 bases at J, with 13 bases between the two ends. Germline CDR1 SQVTM, CDR2 ANQGSEA.

V gene TRBV6-5 combines with J gene TRBJ2-7, with D possibly TRBD2 on 5 matching bases. Between the trimmed V and J ends, which lost 6 bases and 3 bases, there was a span of 12 bases. This CDR3 spans 13 amino acids. CDR1 MNHEY and CDR2 SVGAGI come from the germline V gene. CDR3 amino acids: CASRRTGDYEQYF. The CDR3 nucleotides are TGTGCCAGCAGACGGACTGGGGACTACGAGCAGTACTTC.